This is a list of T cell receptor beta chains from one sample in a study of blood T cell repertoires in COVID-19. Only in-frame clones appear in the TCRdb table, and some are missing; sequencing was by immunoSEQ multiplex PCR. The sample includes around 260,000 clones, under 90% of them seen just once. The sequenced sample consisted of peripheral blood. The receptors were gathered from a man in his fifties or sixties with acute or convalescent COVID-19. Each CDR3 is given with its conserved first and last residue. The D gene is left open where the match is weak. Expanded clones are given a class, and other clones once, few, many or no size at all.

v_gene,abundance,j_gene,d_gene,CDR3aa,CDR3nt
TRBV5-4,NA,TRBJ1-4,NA,CASSLRAGEEKLFF,TGTGCCAGCAGCTTGAGGGCAGGGGAAGAAAAACTGTTTTTT
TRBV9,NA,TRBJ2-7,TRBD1,CASSPPTGTGAHYEQYF,TGTGCCAGCAGCCCCCCGACCGGGACAGGGGCCCACTACGAGCAGTACTTC
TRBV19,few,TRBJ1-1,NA,CASSMLGRGGGNTEAFF,TGTGCCAGTAGTATGCTGGGCAGGGGCGGTGGGAACACTGAAGCTTTCTTT
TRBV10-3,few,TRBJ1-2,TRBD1,CASRTGYADYGYTF,TGTGCCAGCCGGACAGGGTATGCGGACTATGGCTACACCTTC
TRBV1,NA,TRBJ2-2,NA,CTSSQTHRFGELFF,TGCACCAGCAGCCAAACCCACAGGTTCGGGGAGCTGTTTTTT
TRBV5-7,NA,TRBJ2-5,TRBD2,CASSLTSGETQYF,TGTGCCAGCAGCCTGACTAGCGGTGAGACCCAGTACTTC
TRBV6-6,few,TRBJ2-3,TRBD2,CASSRGLAGGPDTQYF,TGTGCCAGCAGTCGCGGACTAGCGGGGGGGCCGGATACGCAGTATTTT
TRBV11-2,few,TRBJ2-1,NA,CASSLWASSHNEQFF,TGTGCCAGCAGCTTGTGGGCTAGCTCTCACAATGAGCAGTTCTTC
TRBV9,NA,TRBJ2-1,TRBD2,CASSVGLAGTYNEQFF,TGTGCCAGCAGCGTAGGGCTAGCGGGGACCTACAATGAGCAGTTCTTC
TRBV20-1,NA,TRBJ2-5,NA,CSAPLLETQYF,TGCAGTGCCCCCCTTCTGGAGACCCAGTACTTC
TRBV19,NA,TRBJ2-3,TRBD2,CASTPLAGARTDTQYF,TGTGCCAGTACCCCCCTGGCGGGAGCGCGCACAGATACGCAGTATTTT
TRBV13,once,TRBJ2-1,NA,CASSLVEDRMGNEQFF,TGTGCCAGCAGCTTAGTGGAGGACCGGATGGGAAATGAGCAGTTCTTC
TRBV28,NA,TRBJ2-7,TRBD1,CASLTAGQGSYEQYF,TGTGCCAGTTTAACGGCTGGACAGGGATCCTACGAGCAGTACTTC
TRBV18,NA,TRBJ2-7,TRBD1,CASSSRQGVYEQYF,TGTGCCAGCTCATCGCGACAGGGAGTCTACGAGCAGTACTTC
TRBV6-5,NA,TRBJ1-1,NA,CASSYQGLGTEAFF,TGTGCCAGCAGTTACCAGGGGTTGGGCACTGAAGCTTTCTTT
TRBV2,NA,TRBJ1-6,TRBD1,CARAGTEESSYNSPLHF,TGTGCCAGGGCCGGGACAGAAGAAAGCTCCTATAATTCACCCCTCCACTTT
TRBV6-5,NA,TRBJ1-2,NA,CASSYSPLPRNYGYTF,TGTGCCAGCAGTTACTCGCCCCTTCCTAGGAACTATGGCTACACCTTC
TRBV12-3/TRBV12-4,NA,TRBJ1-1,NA,CASSLNREGAFF,TGTGCCAGCAGTTTAAACAGGGAGGGAGCTTTCTTT
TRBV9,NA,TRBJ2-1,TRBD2,CASSDPQPVTSLGSYNEQFF,TGTGCCAGCAGCGACCCACAACCCGTGACTAGCCTTGGATCCTACAATGAGCAGTTCTTC
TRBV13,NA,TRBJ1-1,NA,CASTEGGATEAFF,TGTGCCTCGACCGAGGGAGGGGCGACTGAAGCTTTCTTT
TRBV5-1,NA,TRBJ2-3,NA,CASAPGVTDTQYF,TGCGCCAGCGCACCCGGGGTAACAGATACGCAGTATTTT
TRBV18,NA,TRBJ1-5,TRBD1,CASSPQGGNQPQHF,TGTGCCAGCTCACCTCAGGGGGGCAATCAGCCCCAGCATTTT
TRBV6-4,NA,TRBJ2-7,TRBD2,CATTRPCERELGSESVQYF,TGTGCCACCACCCGGCCATGTGAGCGGGAGCTGGGGAGCGAGAGTGTGCAGTACTTC
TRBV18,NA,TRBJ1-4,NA,CASSPVAEPNEKLFF,TGTGCCAGCTCACCTGTGGCGGAGCCGAATGAAAAACTGTTTTTT
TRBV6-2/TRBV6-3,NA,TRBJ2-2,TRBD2,CASSYSKTSNTGELFF,TGTGCCAGCAGTTACTCGAAGACTAGCAACACCGGGGAGCTGTTTTTT
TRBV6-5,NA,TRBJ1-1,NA,CASSYSRNGAEAFF,TGTGCCAGCAGTTACTCGAGGAATGGAGCTGAAGCTTTCTTT
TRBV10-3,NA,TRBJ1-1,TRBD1,CAISGQGGDTEAFF,TGTGCCATCAGCGGACAGGGTGGAGACACTGAAGCTTTCTTT
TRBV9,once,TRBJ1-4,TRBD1,CASSGTGATNEKLFF,TGTGCCAGCAGCGGGACAGGGGCGACTAATGAAAAACTGTTTTTT
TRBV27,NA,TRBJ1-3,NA,CASSRNSLSGNTIYF,TGTGCCAGCAGTCGCAACAGCCTCTCTGGAAACACCATATATTTT
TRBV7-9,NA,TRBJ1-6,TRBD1,CASSPPPTGGNSPLHF,TGTGCCAGCAGCCCGCCCCCAACAGGGGGGAATTCACCCCTCCACTTT